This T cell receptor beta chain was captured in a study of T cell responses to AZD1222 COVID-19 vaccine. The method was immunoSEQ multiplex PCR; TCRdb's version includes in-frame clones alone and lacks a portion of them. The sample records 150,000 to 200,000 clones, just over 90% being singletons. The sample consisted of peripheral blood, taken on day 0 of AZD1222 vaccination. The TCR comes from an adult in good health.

DNA of the CDR3: TGTGCCACCAGCAACGTCGGACAGGGGTTTGGAAACACCATATATTTT. It translates to CATSNVGQGFGNTIYF. The rearrangement links TRBV15 to TRBJ1-3; 9 bases match TRBD1. Per the germline V gene, CDR1 is LNHNV and CDR2 is YYDKDF (reference sequence). The CDR3 is 16 residues long. V lost 4 bases to trimming and J lost 3 bases; unmatched junction nucleotides: 7. Together with reference TRBV15 and TRBJ1-3, the CDR3 gives the full variable domain: DAMVIQNPRYQVTQFGKPVTLSCSQTLNHNVMYWYQQKSSQAPKLLFHYYDKDFNNEADTPDNFQSRRPNTSFCFLDIRSPGLGDTAMYLCATSNVGQGFGNTIYFGEGSWLTVV.